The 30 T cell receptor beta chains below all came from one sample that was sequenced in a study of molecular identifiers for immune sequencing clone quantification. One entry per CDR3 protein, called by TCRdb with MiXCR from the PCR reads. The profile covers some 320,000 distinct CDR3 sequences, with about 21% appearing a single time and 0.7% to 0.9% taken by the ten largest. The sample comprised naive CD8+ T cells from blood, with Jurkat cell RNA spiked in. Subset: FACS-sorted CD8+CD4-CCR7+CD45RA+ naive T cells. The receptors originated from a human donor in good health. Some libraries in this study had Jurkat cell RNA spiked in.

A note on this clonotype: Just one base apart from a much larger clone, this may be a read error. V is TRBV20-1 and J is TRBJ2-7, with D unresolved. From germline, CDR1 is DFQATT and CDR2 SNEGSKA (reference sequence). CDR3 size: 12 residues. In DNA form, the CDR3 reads TGCTGTGCTAGAGCCCACTCCTACGAGCAGTACTTC. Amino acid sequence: CCARAHSYEQYF.

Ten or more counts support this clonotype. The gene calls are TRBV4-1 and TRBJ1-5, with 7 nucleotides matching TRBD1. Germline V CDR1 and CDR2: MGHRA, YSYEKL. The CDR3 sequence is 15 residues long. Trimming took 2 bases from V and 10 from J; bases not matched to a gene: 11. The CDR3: CASSQKTDRRNPQHF. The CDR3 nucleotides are TGCGCCAGCAGCCAAAAAACGGACAGGCGGAATCCCCAGCATTTT.

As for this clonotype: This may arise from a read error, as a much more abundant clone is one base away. The CDR3 spells CASSPGTLTYGQYF. The CDR3 DNA reads as TGTGCCAGCAGCCCCGGGACCCTCACCTACGGGCAGTACTTC. The chain combines TRBV3-1 with TRBJ2-7; either TRBD1 or TRBD2 may fit D (5 bases each). This CDR3 is 14 amino acids long. Germline CDR1 is LGHDT and CDR2 is YNNKEL (reference sequence).

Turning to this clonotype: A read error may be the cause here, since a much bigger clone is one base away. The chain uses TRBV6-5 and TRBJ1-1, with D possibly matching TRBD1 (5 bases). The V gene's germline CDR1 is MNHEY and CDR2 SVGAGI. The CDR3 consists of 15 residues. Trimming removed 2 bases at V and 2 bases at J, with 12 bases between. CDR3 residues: CASSYGSQGNTEAFF. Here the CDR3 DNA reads TGTGCCAGCAGTTACGGGTCTCAGGGCAACACTGAAGCTTTCTTT.

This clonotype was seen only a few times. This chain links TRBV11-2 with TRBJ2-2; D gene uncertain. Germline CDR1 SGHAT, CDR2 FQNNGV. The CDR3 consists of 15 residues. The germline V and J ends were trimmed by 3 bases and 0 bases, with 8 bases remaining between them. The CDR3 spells CASSLDGTNTGELFF. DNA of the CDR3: TGTGCCAGCAGCTTGGACGGAACGAACACCGGGGAGCTGTTTTTT.

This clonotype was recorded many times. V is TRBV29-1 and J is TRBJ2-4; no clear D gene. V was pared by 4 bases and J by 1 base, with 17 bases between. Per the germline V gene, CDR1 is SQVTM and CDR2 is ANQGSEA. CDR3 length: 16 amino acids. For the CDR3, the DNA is TGCAGCGTTGTGGATTGGAAGGGTTCGGCCAAAAACATTCAGTACTTC. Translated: CSVVDWKGSAKNIQYF. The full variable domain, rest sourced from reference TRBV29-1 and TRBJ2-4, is SAVISQKPSRDICQRGTSLTIQCQVDSQVTMMFWYRQQPGQSLTLIATANQGSEATYESGFVIDKFPISRPNLTFSTLTVSNMSPEDSSIYLCSVVDWKGSAKNIQYFGAGTRLSVL.

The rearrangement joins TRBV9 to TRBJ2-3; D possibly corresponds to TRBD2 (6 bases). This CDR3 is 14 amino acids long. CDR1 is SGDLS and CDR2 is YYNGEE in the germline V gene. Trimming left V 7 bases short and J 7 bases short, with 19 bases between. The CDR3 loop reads CASAASWDLHTQYF. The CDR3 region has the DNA TGTGCCAGCGCCGCAAGCTGGGACTTACATACGCAGTATTTT.

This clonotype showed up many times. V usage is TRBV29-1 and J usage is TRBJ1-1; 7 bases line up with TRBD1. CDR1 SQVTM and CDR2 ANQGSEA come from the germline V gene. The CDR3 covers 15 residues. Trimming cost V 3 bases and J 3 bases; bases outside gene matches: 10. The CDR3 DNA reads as TGCAGCGTTGACCCGCGGACAGGAAGCTACACTGAAGCTTTCTTT. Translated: CSVDPRTGSYTEAFF.

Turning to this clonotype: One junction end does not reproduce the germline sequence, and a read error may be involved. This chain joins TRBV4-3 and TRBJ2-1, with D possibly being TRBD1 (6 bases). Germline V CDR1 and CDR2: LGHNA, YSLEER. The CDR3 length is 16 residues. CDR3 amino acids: CASRQDTGLSYNEQFF. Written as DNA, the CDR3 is TGCGCCAGCAGACAAGATACAGGGCTCTCCTACAATGAGCAGTTCTTC.

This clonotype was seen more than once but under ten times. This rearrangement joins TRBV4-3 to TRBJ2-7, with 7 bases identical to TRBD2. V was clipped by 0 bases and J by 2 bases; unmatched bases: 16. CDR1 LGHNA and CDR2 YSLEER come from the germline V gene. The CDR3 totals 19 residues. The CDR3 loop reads CASSQDWGKIAGVAYEQYF. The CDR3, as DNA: TGCGCCAGCAGCCAAGATTGGGGGAAGATTGCGGGAGTAGCCTACGAGCAGTACTTC.

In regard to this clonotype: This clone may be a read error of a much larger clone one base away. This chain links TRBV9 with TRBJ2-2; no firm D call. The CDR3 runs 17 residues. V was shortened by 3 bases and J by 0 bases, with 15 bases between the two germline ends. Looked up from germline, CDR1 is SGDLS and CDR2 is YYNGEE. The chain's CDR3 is CASSDTHQLANTGELFF. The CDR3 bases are TGTGCCAGCAGCGACACACATCAGCTTGCGAACACCGGGGAGCTGTTTTTT.

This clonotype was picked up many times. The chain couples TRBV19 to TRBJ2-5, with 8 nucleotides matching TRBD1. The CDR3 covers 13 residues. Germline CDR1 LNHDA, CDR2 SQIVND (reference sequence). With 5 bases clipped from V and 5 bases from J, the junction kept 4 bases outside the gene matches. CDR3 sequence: CASSAGGIETQYF. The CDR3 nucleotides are TGTGCCAGTAGTGCAGGGGGCATTGAGACCCAGTACTTC.

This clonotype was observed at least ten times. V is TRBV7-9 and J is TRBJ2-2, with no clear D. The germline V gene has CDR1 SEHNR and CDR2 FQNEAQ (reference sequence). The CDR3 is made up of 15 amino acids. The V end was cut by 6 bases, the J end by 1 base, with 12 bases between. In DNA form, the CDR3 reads TGTGCCAGCAGTACCCCCAGCCTGAACACCGGGGAGCTGTTTTTT. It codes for CASSTPSLNTGELFF.

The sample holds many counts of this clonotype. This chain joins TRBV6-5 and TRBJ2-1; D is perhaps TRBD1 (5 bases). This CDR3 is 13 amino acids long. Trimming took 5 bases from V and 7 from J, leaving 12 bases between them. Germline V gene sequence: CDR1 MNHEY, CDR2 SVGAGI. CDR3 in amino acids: CASSPSGKNEQFF. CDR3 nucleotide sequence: TGTGCCAGCAGTCCCTCAGGGAAGAATGAGCAGTTCTTC.

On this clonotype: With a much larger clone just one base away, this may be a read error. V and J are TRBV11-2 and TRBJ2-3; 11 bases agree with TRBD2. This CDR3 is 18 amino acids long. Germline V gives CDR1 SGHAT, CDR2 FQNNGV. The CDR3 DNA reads TGTGCCAGCGGCTTAGCCCTCAATAGCGGGGGGGCCGAAGATACGCAGTATTTT. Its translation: CASGLALNSGGAEDTQYF.

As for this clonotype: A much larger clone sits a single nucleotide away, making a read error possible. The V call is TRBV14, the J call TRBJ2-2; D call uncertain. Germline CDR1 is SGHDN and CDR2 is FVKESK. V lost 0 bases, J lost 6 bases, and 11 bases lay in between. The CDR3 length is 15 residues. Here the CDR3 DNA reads TGTGCCAGCAGCCAAGAGATAGGAGTATCCGGGGAGCTGTTTTTT. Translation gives CASSQEIGVSGELFF.

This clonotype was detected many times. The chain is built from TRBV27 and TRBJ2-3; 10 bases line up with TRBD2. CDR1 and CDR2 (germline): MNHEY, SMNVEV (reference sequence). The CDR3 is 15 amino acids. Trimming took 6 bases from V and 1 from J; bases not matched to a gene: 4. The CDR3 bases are TGTGCCAGCAGCAGACTAGCGGGCCGCACAGATACGCAGTATTTT. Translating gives CASSRLAGRTDTQYF.

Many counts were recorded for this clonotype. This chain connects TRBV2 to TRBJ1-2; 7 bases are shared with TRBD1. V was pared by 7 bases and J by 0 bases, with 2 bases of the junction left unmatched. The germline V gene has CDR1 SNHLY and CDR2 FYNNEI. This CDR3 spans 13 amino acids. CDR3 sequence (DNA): TGTGCCAGCAAAGGGACAGCTAACTATGGCTACACCTTC. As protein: CASKGTANYGYTF.

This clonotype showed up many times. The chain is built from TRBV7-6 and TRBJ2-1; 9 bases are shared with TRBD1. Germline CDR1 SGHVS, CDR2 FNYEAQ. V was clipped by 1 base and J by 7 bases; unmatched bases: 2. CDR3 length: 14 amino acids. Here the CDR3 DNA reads TGTGCCAGCAGCTTAGGACAGGGGGGAAATGAGCAGTTCTTC. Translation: CASSLGQGGNEQFF.

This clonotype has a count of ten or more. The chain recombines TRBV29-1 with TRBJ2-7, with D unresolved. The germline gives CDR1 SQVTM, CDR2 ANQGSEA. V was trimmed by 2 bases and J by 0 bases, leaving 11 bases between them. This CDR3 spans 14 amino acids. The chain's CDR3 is CSVEIRSNSYEQYF. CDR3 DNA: TGCAGCGTTGAAATCCGGTCTAACTCCTACGAGCAGTACTTC.

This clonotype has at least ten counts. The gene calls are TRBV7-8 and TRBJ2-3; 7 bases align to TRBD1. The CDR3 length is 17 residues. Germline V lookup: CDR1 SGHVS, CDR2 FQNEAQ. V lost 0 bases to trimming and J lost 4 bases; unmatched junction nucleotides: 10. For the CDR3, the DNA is TGTGCCAGCAGCTTAGCGGATAGAGGGGGCCGTCCAGATACGCAGTATTTT. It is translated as CASSLADRGGRPDTQYF. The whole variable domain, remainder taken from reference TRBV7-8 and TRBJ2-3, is GAGVSQSPRYKVAKRGQDVALRCDPISGHVSLFWYQQALGQGPEFLTYFQNEAQLDKSGLPSDRFFAERPEGSVSTLKIQRTQQEDSAVYLCASSLADRGGRPDTQYFGPGTRLTVL.

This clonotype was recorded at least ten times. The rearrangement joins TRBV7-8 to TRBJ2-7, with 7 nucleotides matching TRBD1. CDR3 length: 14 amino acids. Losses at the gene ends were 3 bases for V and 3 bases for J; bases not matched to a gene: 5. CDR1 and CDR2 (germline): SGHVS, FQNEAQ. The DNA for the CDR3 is TGTGCCAGCAGCTTTGGACAGGTAGACTACGAGCAGTACTTC. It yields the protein CASSFGQVDYEQYF.

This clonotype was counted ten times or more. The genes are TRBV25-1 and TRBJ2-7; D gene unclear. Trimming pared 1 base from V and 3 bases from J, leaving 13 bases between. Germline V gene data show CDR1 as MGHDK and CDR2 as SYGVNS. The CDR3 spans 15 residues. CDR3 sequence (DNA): TGTGCCAGCAGTGAATCCTCTAACCAAGGCTACGAGCAGTACTTC. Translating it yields CASSESSNQGYEQYF.

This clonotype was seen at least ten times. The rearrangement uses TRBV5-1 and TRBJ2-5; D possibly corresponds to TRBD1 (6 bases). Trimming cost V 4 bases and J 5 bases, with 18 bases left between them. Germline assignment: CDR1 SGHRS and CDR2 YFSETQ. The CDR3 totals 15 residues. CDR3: CASSDIEGVGETQYF. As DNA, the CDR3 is TGCGCCAGCAGCGACATCGAGGGGGTCGGGGAGACCCAGTACTTC.

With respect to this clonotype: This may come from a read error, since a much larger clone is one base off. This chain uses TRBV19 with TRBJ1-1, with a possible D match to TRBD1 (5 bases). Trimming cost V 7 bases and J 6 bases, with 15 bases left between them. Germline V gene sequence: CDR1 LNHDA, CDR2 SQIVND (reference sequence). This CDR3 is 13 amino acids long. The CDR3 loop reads CASNKGSNAEAFF. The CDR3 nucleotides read TGTGCCAGTAATAAGGGGTCTAACGCTGAAGCTTTCTTT.

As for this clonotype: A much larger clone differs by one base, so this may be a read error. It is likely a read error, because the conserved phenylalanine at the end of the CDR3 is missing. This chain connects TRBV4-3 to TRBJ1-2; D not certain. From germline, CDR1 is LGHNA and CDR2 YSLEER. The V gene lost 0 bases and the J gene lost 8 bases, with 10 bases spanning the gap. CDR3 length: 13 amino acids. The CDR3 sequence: CASSQDPSDGYTL. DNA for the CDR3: TGCGCCAGCAGCCAAGATCCATCAGACGGCTACACCCTC.

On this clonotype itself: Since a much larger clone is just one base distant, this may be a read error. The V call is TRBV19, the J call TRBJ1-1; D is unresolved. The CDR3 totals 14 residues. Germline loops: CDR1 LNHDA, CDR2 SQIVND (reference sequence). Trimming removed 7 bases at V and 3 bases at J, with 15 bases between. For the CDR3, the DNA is TGTGCCAGTAACTACGGAGGTGAGGACACTGAAGCTTTCTTT. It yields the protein CASNYGGEDTEAFF.

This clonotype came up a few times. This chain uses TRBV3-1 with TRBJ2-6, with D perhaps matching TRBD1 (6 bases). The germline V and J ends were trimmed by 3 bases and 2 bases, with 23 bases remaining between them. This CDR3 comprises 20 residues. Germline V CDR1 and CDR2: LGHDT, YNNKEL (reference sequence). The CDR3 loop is CASSHASDRPPAAGANVLTF. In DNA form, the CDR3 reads TGTGCCAGCAGCCACGCCTCAGACAGGCCCCCCGCTGCTGGGGCCAACGTCCTGACTTTC.

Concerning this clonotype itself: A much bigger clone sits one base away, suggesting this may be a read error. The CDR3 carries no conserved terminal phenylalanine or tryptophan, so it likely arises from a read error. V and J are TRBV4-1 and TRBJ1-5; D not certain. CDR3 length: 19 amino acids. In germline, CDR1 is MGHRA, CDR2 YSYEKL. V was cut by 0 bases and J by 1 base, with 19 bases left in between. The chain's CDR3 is CASSQDLLGYGPSNQPQHL. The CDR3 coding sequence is TGCGCCAGCAGCCAAGATCTGCTCGGCTACGGTCCGAGCAATCAGCCCCAGCATCTT.

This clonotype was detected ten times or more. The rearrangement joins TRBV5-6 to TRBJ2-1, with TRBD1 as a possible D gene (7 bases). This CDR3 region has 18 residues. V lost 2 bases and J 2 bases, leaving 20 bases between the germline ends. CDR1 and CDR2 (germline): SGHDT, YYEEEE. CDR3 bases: TGTGCCAGCAGCTTTAGTTTCGGCGCGGGACAGACCTACAATGAGCAGTTCTTC. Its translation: CASSFSFGAGQTYNEQFF.